The entry below gives a single T cell receptor beta chain sequence along with its context. No antigen is known for it. The data were obtained in a study of a mutant IDH1 vaccine in newly diagnosed glioma. Study at large: First vaccine doses came 4-6 weeks after radiotherapy alone, or with temozolomide cycles. Of the patients given treatment, approximately 62% were male and approximately 38% were female, and a mean age of about 44 years was recorded. Former treatment meant radiotherapy, temozolomide, or both; the majority had gotten both.

The V gene's germline CDR1 is SGDLS and CDR2 YYNGEE. V lost 5 bases and J lost 4, with 15 bases in between. The CDR3 spans 14 residues. As for time point: week 47, end of study. In every dose of vaccine, 300 ug of mutant IDH1 20-mer peptide was given alongside topical imiquimod. Vaccinations, eight in total, occurred in weeks 1, 3, 5, 7, 11, 15, 19, 23. Here immunoSEQ multiplex PCR was the method, and the copy in TCRdb shows in-frame clones only, minus some. The sample has tens of thousands of clones; approximately 75% are singletons. The sequenced sample was PBMCs, obtained from a glioma patient whose treatment included an IDH1 peptide vaccine. The chain couples TRBV9 to TRBJ1-2; D is unclear. This receptor was taken from a man between 45 and 60 years old with glioma. The CDR3 loop reads CASSPTWSGYGYTF. CDR3 nucleotide sequence: TGTGCCAGCAGTCCAACATGGTCTGGCTATGGCTACACCTTC.